The clone carrying this T cell receptor (beta chain) was observed at least ten times. Its antigen is as yet unknown. The data are from a study of read filtering for tumor transcriptome and immune sequencing. Molecular barcoded adaptors covering alpha/delta and beta/gamma chains were used on around 370 ng RNA. TCRdb called the reads again in MiXCR, with one record for every CDR3 protein. The sample consists of 45,000 to 55,000 distinct CDR3 sequences, roughly 20% of them appearing once. Trimming removed 3 bases at V and 5 bases at J, with 13 bases between. Germline CDR1 and CDR2: DFQATT and SNEGSKA (reference sequence). The CDR3 runs 13 residues. Study-wide results and limits: In IR-seq, single-read clonotypes were 75% to 90% of clonotypes but about 3.5% of reads.

The sequencing sample was made of a population of CD138-negative cells sorted from bone marrow. The receptor comes from a donor aged 40 or older with multiple myeloma. J is TRBJ2-5 and V is TRBV20-1; D might be TRBD2 (5 bases). The DNA for the CDR3 is TGCAGTGCTAGCCGGTCGGGGATTGAGACCCAGTACTTC. The encoded protein is CSASRSGIETQYF.